The entry below gives a single T cell receptor (beta chain) sequence along with its context. Germline V CDR1 and CDR2: LGHDT, YNNKEL (reference sequence). V was shortened by 7 bases and J by 6 bases, with 10 bases between the two germline ends. CDR3 size: 12 residues. This sample stems from a study of T-cell memory formation after mild COVID-19. TCRdb re-analysed the 5' RACE reads in MiXCR, keeping a single row per CDR3 protein. The sample contains hundreds of thousands of distinct CDR3 sequences, roughly 13% of which appear only once. Source material: PBMCs or a T cell subset sorted from them (not recorded which). The source of this sequence is a man younger than 35 who had mild COVID-19 (a few samples of this study predate the infection). Cell type and time point are not known. The chain combines TRBV3-1 with TRBJ2-1; D is perhaps TRBD1 (7 bases). The CDR3 DNA reads TGTGCCAGCACCCAGGGGGGCAATGAGCAGTTCTTC. Its protein product is CASTQGGNEQFF.